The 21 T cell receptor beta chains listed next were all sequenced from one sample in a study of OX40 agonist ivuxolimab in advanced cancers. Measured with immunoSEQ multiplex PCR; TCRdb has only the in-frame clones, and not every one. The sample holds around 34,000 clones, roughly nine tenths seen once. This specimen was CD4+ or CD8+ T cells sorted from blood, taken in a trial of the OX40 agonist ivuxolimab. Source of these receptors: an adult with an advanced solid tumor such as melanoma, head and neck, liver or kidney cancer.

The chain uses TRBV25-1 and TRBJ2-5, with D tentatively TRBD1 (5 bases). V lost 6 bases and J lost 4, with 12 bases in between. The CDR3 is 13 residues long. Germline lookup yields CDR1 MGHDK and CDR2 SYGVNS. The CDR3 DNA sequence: TGTGCCAGCAGAGAACCAGGGTTAGAGACCCAGTACTTC. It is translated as CASREPGLETQYF.

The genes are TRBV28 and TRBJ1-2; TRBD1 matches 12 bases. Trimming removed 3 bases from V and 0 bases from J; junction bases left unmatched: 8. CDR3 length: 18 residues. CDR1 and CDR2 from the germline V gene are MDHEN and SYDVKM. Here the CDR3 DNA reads TGTGCCAGCAGTTTTAGTGGGACAGGGGGCGAACCTAACTATGGCTACACCTTC. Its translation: CASSFSGTGGEPNYGYTF.

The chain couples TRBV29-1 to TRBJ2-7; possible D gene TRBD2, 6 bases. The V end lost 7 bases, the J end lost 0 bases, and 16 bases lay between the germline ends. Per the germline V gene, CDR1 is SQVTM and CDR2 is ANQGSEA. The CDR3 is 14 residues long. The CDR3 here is CSGRGTPDSYEQYF. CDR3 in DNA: TGCAGCGGCCGAGGGACTCCTGACTCCTACGAGCAGTACTTC.

The CDR3 loop is CASSPGTLRGYEQFF. CDR3 in DNA: TGTGCCAGCAGCCCCGGGACCCTCAGGGGATATGAGCAGTTCTTC. The V call is TRBV9, the J call TRBJ2-1; a possible D gene is TRBD1 (6 bases). The CDR3 has 15 residues. V lost 4 bases, J lost 8 bases, and 19 bases lay in between. Per the germline V gene, CDR1 is SGDLS and CDR2 is YYNGEE.

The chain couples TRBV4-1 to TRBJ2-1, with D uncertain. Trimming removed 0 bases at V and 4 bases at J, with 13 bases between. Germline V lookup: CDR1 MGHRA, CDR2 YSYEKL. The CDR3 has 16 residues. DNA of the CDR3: TGCGCCAGCAGCCAAGATCAGAAGGGCACATACAATGAGCAGTTCTTC. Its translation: CASSQDQKGTYNEQFF.

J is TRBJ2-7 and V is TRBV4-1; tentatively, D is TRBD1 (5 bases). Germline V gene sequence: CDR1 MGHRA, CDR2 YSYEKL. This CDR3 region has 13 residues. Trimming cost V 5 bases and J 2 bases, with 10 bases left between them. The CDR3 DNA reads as TGCGCCAGCAGCACGGACATAACCTACGAGCAGTACTTC. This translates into CASSTDITYEQYF.

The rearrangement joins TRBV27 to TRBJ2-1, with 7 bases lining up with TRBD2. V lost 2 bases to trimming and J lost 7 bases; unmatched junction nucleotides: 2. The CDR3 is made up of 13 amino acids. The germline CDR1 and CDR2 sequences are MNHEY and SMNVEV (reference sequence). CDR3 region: CASSLSGVNEQFF. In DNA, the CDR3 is TGTGCCAGCAGTTTAAGCGGGGTTAATGAGCAGTTCTTC.

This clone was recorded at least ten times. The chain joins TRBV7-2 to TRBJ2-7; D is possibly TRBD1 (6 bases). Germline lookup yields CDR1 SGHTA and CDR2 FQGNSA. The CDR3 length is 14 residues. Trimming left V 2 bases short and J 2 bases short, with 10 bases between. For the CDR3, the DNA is TGTGCCAGCAGCTTACCGGGACAAACCTACGAGCAGTACTTC. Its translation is CASSLPGQTYEQYF.

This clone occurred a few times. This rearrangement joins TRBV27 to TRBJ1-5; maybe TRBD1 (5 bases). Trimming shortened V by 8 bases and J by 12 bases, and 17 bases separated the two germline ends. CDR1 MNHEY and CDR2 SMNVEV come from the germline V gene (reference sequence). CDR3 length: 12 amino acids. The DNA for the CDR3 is TGTGCCAGCGGGGCAGGGCGTTTATACCAGCATTTT. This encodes CASGAGRLYQHF.

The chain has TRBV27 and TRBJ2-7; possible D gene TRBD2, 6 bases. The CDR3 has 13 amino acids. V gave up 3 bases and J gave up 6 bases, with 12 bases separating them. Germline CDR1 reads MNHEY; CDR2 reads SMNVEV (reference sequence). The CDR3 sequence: CASSFGEEGEQYF. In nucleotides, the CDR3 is TGTGCCAGCAGTTTCGGGGAGGAAGGCGAGCAGTACTTC.

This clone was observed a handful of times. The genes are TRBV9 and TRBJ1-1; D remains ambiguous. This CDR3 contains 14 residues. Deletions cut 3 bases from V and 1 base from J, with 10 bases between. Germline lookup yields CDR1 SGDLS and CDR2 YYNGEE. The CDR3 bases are TGTGCCAGCAGCGGGAGCCCAGGGAACACTGAAGCTTTCTTT. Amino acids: CASSGSPGNTEAFF.

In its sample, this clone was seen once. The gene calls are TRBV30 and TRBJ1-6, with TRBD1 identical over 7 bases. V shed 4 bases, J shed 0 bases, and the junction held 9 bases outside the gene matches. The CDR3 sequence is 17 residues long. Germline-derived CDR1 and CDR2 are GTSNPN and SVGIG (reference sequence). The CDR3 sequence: CAWTLGRGSSYNSPLHF. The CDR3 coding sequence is TGTGCCTGGACCCTGGGCAGGGGGAGCTCCTATAATTCACCCCTCCACTTT.

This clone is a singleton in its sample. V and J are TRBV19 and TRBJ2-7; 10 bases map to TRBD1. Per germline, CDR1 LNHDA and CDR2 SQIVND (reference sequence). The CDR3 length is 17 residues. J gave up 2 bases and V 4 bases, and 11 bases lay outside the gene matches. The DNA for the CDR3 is TGTGCCAGTAGTACTCCCTCTGACAGGGGGCGAGCCTACGAGCAGTACTTC. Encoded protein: CASSTPSDRGRAYEQYF. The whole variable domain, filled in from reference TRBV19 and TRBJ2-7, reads DGGITQSPKYLFRKEGQNVTLSCEQNLNHDAMYWYRQDPGQGLRLIYYSQIVNDFQKGDIAEGYSVSREKKESFPLTVTSAQKNPTAFYLCASSTPSDRGRAYEQYFGPGTRLTVT.

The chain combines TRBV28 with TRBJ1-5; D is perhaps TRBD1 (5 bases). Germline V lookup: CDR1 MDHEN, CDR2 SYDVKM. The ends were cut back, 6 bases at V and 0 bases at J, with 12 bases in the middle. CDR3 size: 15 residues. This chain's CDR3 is CASSPRTYSNQPQHF. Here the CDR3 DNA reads TGTGCCAGCAGCCCCAGGACATATAGCAATCAGCCCCAGCATTTT.

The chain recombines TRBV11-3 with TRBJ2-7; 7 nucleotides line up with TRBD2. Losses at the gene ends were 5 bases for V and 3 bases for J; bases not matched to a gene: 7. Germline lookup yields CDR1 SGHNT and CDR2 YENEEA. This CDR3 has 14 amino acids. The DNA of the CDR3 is TGTGCCAGCAGCCCCGGGACTACACACTACGAGCAGTACTTC. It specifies CASSPGTTHYEQYF.

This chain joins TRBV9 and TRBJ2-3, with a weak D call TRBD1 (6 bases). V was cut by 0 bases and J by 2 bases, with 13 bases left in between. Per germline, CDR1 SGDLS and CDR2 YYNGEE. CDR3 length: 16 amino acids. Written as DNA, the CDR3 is TGTGCCAGCAGCGTAGTAGAAGGGACAATCACAGATACGCAGTATTTT. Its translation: CASSVVEGTITDTQYF.

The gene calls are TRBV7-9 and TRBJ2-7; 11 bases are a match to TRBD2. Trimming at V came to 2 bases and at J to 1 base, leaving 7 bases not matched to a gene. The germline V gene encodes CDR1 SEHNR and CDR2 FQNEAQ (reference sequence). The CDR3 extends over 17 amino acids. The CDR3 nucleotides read TGTGCCAGCAGCTTACTAGCGGGGGGAATTTATTCCTACGAGCAGTACTTC. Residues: CASSLLAGGIYSYEQYF.

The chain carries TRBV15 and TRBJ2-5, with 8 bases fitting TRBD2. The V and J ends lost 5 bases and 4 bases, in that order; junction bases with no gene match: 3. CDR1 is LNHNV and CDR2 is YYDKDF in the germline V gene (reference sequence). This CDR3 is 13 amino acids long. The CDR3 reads CATSATSVETQYF. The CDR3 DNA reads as TGTGCCACCAGCGCGACTAGCGTAGAGACCCAGTACTTC.

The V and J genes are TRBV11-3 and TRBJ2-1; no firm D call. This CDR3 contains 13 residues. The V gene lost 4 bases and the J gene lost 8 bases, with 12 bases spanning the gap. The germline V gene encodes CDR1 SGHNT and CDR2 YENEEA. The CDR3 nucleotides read TGTGCCAGCAGCTCCTTTTATGGCGATGAGCAGTTCTTC. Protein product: CASSSFYGDEQFF.

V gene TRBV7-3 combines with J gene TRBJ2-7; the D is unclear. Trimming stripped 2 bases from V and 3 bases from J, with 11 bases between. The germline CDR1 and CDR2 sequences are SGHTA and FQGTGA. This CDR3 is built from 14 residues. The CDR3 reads CASSLSPVSYEQYF. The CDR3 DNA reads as TGTGCCAGCAGCTTATCTCCGGTTAGCTACGAGCAGTACTTC.

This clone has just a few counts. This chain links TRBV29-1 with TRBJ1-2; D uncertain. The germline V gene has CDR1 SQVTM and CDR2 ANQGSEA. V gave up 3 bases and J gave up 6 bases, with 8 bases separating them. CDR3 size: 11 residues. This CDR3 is CSVEGFNGYTF. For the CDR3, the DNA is TGCAGCGTTGAGGGTTTCAATGGCTACACCTTC.